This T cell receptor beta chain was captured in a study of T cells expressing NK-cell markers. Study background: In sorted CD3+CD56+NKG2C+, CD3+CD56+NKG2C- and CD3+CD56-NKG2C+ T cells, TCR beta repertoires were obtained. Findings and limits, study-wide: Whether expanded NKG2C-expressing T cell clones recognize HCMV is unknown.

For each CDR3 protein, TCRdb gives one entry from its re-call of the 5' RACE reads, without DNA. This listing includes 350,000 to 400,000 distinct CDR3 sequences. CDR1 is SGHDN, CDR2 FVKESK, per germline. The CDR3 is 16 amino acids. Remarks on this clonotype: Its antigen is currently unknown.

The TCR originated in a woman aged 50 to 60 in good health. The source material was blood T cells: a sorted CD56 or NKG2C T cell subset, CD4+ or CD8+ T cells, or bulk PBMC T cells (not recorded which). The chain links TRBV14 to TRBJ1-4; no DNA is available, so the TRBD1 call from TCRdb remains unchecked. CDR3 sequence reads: CASSPRPTATNEKLFF.